The 11 T cell receptor beta chains reported below all come from one sample, sequenced in a study of T cells in tuberculosis. Sequencing used immunoSEQ multiplex PCR; TCRdb keeps in-frame clones, though not all of them. Counted here are fewer than 55,000 clones, nearly 95% occurring once; the ten biggest clones make up more than 1.2%. Time point: new active TB diagnosis, blood taken before or within 7 days of starting treatment. Source: PBMCs, taken at tuberculosis diagnosis. All receptors derive from an adult with tuberculosis.

The V gene is TRBV11-2, the J gene TRBJ2-1; TRBD2 is a possible D gene (5 bases). Per germline, CDR1 SGHAT and CDR2 FQNNGV. Trimming took 5 bases from V and 7 from J, leaving 18 bases between them. This CDR3 comprises 15 residues. CDR3 in amino acids: CASSGRDPGGNEQFF. The DNA for the CDR3 is TGTGCCAGCAGCGGGAGAGACCCGGGTGGGAATGAGCAGTTCTTC.

The J gene is TRBJ1-5, the V gene TRBV27; D might be TRBD1 (5 bases). The CDR3 is made up of 14 amino acids. V shed 3 bases and J shed 6 bases, with 12 bases lying between them. The germline V gene encodes CDR1 MNHEY and CDR2 SMNVEV (reference sequence). DNA for the CDR3: TGTGCCAGCAGTTTGTGGGGGGGAGGTCAGCCCCAGCATTTT. Translated, it gives CASSLWGGGQPQHF.

The chain recombines TRBV9 with TRBJ2-2; TRBD1 might be the D (6 bases). The CDR3 runs to 17 residues. V was pared by 3 bases and J by 4 bases, with 19 bases between. Per the germline V gene, CDR1 is SGDLS and CDR2 is YYNGEE. The CDR3 loop reads CASSGHIVQGFTGELFF. The CDR3, as DNA: TGTGCCAGCAGCGGCCACATTGTACAGGGATTCACCGGGGAGCTGTTTTTT.

The V call is TRBV6-1, the J call TRBJ1-4; perhaps TRBD1 as D (5 bases). Germline V gene sequence: CDR1 MNHNS, CDR2 SASEGT. The V end was cut by 4 bases, the J end by 5 bases, with 11 bases between. CDR3 length: 14 amino acids. In nucleotides, the CDR3 is TGTGCCAGCAGTGTTTGGTCAGGGAATGAAAAACTGTTTTTT. Its translation is CASSVWSGNEKLFF.

This chain joins TRBV19 and TRBJ2-3; 12 bases are a match to TRBD2. CDR1 is LNHDA, CDR2 SQIVND, per germline (reference sequence). This CDR3 comprises 16 residues. The junction had 4 bases not matched to a gene; V was cut back by 3 bases and J by 3 bases. CDR3 sequence reads: CASSILAGGPTDTQYF. For the CDR3, the DNA is TGTGCCAGTAGTATCCTAGCGGGAGGGCCGACAGATACGCAGTATTTT.

The chain employs TRBV29-1 and TRBJ2-7; 7 positions match TRBD1. This CDR3 region has 15 residues. CDR1 SQVTM and CDR2 ANQGSEA come from the germline V gene. The junction had 11 bases not matched to a gene; V was cut back by 4 bases and J by 2 bases. Written as DNA, the CDR3 is TGCAGCGTTGCCCCCAGACAGGGCAGAACCTACGAGCAGTACTTC. Translated: CSVAPRQGRTYEQYF.

The V and J genes are TRBV18 and TRBJ2-1, with D tentatively TRBD2 (5 bases). Germline V lookup: CDR1 KGHSH, CDR2 LQKENI. V lost 4 bases and J 6 bases, leaving 16 bases between the germline ends. The CDR3 has 15 amino acids. CDR3 amino acids: CASSQSREGPNEQFF. The DNA for the CDR3 is TGTGCCAGCTCACAATCCCGAGAGGGTCCCAATGAGCAGTTCTTC.

This clone occurred once. The chain is built from TRBV5-1 and TRBJ2-5, with TRBD2 as a possible D gene (5 bases). Germline V gene data show CDR1 as SGHRS and CDR2 as YFSETQ. Trimming shortened V by 2 bases and J by 0 bases, and 8 bases separated the two germline ends. The CDR3 runs 14 residues. The CDR3 region has the DNA TGCGCCAGCAGCTTCTCCGGGAACCAAGAGACCCAGTACTTC. Protein: CASSFSGNQETQYF.

The J gene is TRBJ2-3, the V gene TRBV7-2; 9 bases align to TRBD2. Germline CDR1 reads SGHTA; CDR2 reads FQGNSA. The CDR3 sequence is 17 residues long. Germline trimming cut 0 bases from V and 1 base from J; bases unmatched to any gene: 5. The CDR3 is CASSLARRTSGTDTQYF. Written as DNA, the CDR3 is TGTGCCAGCAGCTTAGCCAGAAGGACTAGCGGCACAGATACGCAGTATTTT.

The V call is TRBV27, the J call TRBJ2-2, with TRBD2 matching over 11 bases. The germline V gene encodes CDR1 MNHEY and CDR2 SMNVEV (reference sequence). The length of the CDR3 is 18 residues. V lost 5 bases, J lost 1 base, and 9 bases stayed unmatched. CDR3 amino acids: CASSTTRLAGGNTGELFF. The CDR3 bases are TGTGCCAGCAGTACCACCCGCCTAGCGGGAGGGAACACCGGGGAGCTGTTTTTT.

The chain recombines TRBV28 with TRBJ1-2; D possibly corresponds to TRBD1 (6 bases). With 8 bases removed from V and 3 bases from J, the gap between germline ends came to 22 bases. The V gene's germline CDR1 is MDHEN and CDR2 SYDVKM. The CDR3 sequence is 16 residues long. The CDR3 is CASYASGGGSDYGYTF. The CDR3 coding sequence is TGTGCCAGCTATGCCTCGGGGGGCGGATCAGACTATGGCTACACCTTC.